These 31 T cell receptor beta chains came from one sample sequenced in a study of T cells after yellow fever vaccination. A single record per CDR3 protein comes from TCRdb applying MiXCR to the 5' RACE reads. Found here are 250,000 to 400,000 distinct CDR3 sequences, over 4% of them singletons; the top ten hold 20% to 25%. Source: PBMCs, taken 5 days after the yellow fever booster vaccination. These receptors came from a man between 18 and 29 years old who received the YFV17D yellow fever vaccine.

This clonotype was seen repeatedly, ten times or more. The chain recombines TRBV20-1 with TRBJ1-5; D is unresolved. The CDR3 covers 12 residues. V lost 6 bases and J 4 bases, leaving 10 bases between the germline ends. Germline V lookup: CDR1 DFQATT, CDR2 SNEGSKA (reference sequence). CDR3 bases: TGCAGTGCCCCTCCCGAAAATCAGCCCCAGCATTTT. As protein: CSAPPENQPQHF.

The CDR3 region is CASSVGEPGELFF. For the CDR3, the DNA is TGTGCCAGCAGCGTAGGGGAGCCCGGGGAGCTGTTTTTT. V gene TRBV27 combines with J gene TRBJ2-2; TRBD1 or TRBD2 may be the D gene (5 bases each). V shed 6 bases and J shed 6 bases, with 11 bases lying between them. The germline gives CDR1 MNHEY, CDR2 SMNVEV (reference sequence). CDR3 length: 13 amino acids.

This clonotype turned up a few times. V is TRBV29-1 and J is TRBJ1-2, with D possibly matching TRBD1 (6 bases). Germline loops: CDR1 SQVTM, CDR2 ANQGSEA. The CDR3 sequence is 14 residues long. Between the trimmed V and J ends, which lost 6 bases and 2 bases, there was a span of 16 bases. CDR3 nucleotides: TGCAGCGTCTCCACGGACAGTTTAAACTATGGCTACACCTTC. As protein: CSVSTDSLNYGYTF. Together with reference TRBV29-1 and TRBJ1-2, the CDR3 gives the full variable domain: SAVISQKPSRDICQRGTSLTIQCQVDSQVTMMFWYRQQPGQSLTLIATANQGSEATYESGFVIDKFPISRPNLTFSTLTVSNMSPEDSSIYLCSVSTDSLNYGYTFGSGTRLTVV.

The rearrangement joins TRBV5-4 to TRBJ2-2; no firm D call. Germline CDR1 reads SGHNT; CDR2 reads YYREEE (reference sequence). This CDR3 region has 15 residues. Trimming shortened V by 0 bases and J by 7 bases, and 13 bases separated the two germline ends. CDR3 sequence reads: CASSLATGDGGELFF. For the CDR3, the DNA is TGTGCCAGCAGCTTGGCCACTGGGGATGGCGGGGAGCTGTTTTTT.

This clonotype was counted only a few times. This rearrangement joins TRBV5-1 to TRBJ2-6; TRBD1 aligns across 7 bases. The CDR3 spans 15 residues. Germline V CDR1 and CDR2: SGHRS, YFSETQ. J lost 1 base, V lost 7 bases, and 5 bases had no gene match. The CDR3 region is CASGQDPSGANVLTF. CDR3 DNA sequence: TGCGCCAGCGGACAGGATCCATCTGGGGCCAACGTCCTGACTTTC.

This clonotype showed up just a few times. The rearrangement links TRBV5-4 to TRBJ2-7; the D gene is possibly TRBD2 (5 bases). CDR1 is SGHNT, CDR2 YYREEE, per germline (reference sequence). The V gene lost 0 bases and the J gene lost 3 bases, with 16 bases spanning the gap. This CDR3 comprises 16 residues. The CDR3 here is CASSLGLHPGNYEQYF. CDR3 bases: TGTGCCAGCAGCTTGGGACTCCACCCGGGGAACTACGAGCAGTACTTC.

This chain links TRBV6-5 with TRBJ1-2; tentatively, D is TRBD1 (5 bases). The germline V gene encodes CDR1 MNHEY and CDR2 SVGAGI. CDR3 length equals 14 residues. The V end lost 6 bases, the J end lost 5 bases, and 16 bases lay between the germline ends. The CDR3 DNA sequence: TGTGCCAGCAGCTCCGGAGGCCGGGGGTATGGCTACACCTTC. Amino acids: CASSSGGRGYGYTF.

This clonotype was counted only a few times. The CDR3 region has the DNA TGTGCCAGTAGTATAGGAGCAGCTAATCAGCCCCAGCATTTT. It encodes CASSIGAANQPQHF. The V and J genes are TRBV19 and TRBJ1-5; no reliable D call. V shed 1 base and J shed 4 bases, with 8 bases lying between them. The germline V gene encodes CDR1 LNHDA and CDR2 SQIVND (reference sequence). CDR3 length: 14 amino acids.

The sample holds many counts of this clonotype. J is TRBJ2-5 and V is TRBV9; perhaps TRBD2 as D (6 bases). V dropped 0 bases and J dropped 5 bases, with 14 bases sitting between them. The germline V gene has CDR1 SGDLS and CDR2 YYNGEE. There are 15 residues in the CDR3. CDR3 residues: CASSVGGAGGETQYF. DNA for the CDR3: TGTGCCAGCAGCGTAGGCGGGGCGGGTGGGGAGACCCAGTACTTC.

This clonotype was found a few times. The chain is built from TRBV12-3 or TRBV12-4 and TRBJ1-5; D is undetermined. Trimming cost V 8 bases and J 5 bases, with 16 bases left between them. The CDR3 contains 14 residues. CDR3 residues: CASARLDPDQPQHF. The CDR3 DNA sequence: TGTGCCAGCGCCAGGTTGGATCCCGATCAGCCCCAGCATTTT.

V gene TRBV20-1 combines with J gene TRBJ1-1; D may be TRBD1 (6 bases). This CDR3 contains 11 residues. The germline V and J ends were trimmed by 6 bases and 10 bases, with 15 bases remaining between them. From germline, CDR1 is DFQATT and CDR2 SNEGSKA (reference sequence). In DNA form, the CDR3 reads TGCAGTGCCAAGACAGGAGTTAGAGCTTTCTTT. Its protein product is CSAKTGVRAFF.

This clonotype was counted ten times or more. CDR3 DNA: TGCAGCGTTCGTGACAGCCCCAATCAGCCCCAGCATTTT. As protein: CSVRDSPNQPQHF. The chain combines TRBV29-1 with TRBJ1-5, with D perhaps TRBD1 (5 bases). Germline-derived CDR1 and CDR2 are SQVTM and ANQGSEA. With 5 bases removed from V and 3 bases from J, the gap between germline ends came to 11 bases. The CDR3 spans 13 residues. Supplemented by reference TRBV29-1 and TRBJ1-5, the full variable domain reads SAVISQKPSRDICQRGTSLTIQCQVDSQVTMMFWYRQQPGQSLTLIATANQGSEATYESGFVIDKFPISRPNLTFSTLTVSNMSPEDSSIYLCSVRDSPNQPQHFGDGTRLSIL.

This clonotype turned up a few times. This CDR3 is CSVGTVNTEAFF. For the CDR3, the DNA is TGCAGCGTTGGGACAGTGAACACTGAAGCTTTCTTT. The chain joins TRBV29-1 to TRBJ1-1, with D maybe TRBD1 (6 bases). Germline values: CDR1 SQVTM, CDR2 ANQGSEA. The CDR3 runs to 12 residues. V was trimmed by 4 bases and J by 0 bases, leaving 6 bases between them.

This clonotype was seen many times. The chain uses TRBV7-2 and TRBJ2-1; either TRBD1 or TRBD2 may fit D (5 bases each). The CDR3 extends over 17 amino acids. Germline loops: CDR1 SGHTA, CDR2 FQGNSA. Trimming removed 1 base from V and 8 bases from J, with 21 bases in between. CDR3 sequence reads: CASSLVRGRVGLYEQFF. CDR3 in DNA: TGTGCCAGCAGCTTAGTTCGGGGCCGGGTGGGGCTCTATGAGCAGTTCTTC.

In this sample, this clonotype turned up a few times. V gene TRBV7-8 combines with J gene TRBJ2-1; no clear D gene. Trimming took off 0 bases at V and 12 bases at J, with 9 bases between the two ends. The CDR3 totals 12 residues. Germline CDR1 and CDR2: SGHVS and FQNEAQ. CDR3 DNA: TGTGCCAGCAGCTTAGCAGGTGAGCGGCAGTTCTTC. Its protein is CASSLAGERQFF.

J is TRBJ2-2 and V is TRBV4-1; D call uncertain. This CDR3 contains 13 residues. V was clipped by 4 bases and J by 6 bases, with 9 bases between them. The germline V gene has CDR1 MGHRA and CDR2 YSYEKL. The CDR3 sequence: CASSPISSGELFF. CDR3 DNA: TGCGCCAGCAGCCCCATAAGCTCCGGGGAGCTGTTTTTT.

This clonotype was observed at least ten times. This chain connects TRBV18 to TRBJ2-3; 8 nucleotides agree with TRBD2. The CDR3 extends over 17 amino acids. Unmatched junction bases numbered 5, after V lost 0 bases and J lost 0 bases. Germline CDR1 KGHSH, CDR2 LQKENI. CDR3 sequence: CASSPPVAGRSTDTQYF. The CDR3 nucleotides are TGTGCCAGCTCACCACCAGTAGCGGGACGCAGCACAGATACGCAGTATTTT.

This clonotype came up a few times. The rearrangement links TRBV10-2 to TRBJ2-1; either TRBD1 or TRBD2 may supply D (5 bases each). The germline V and J ends were trimmed by 2 bases and 0 bases, with 11 bases remaining between them. The CDR3 contains 16 residues. Germline loops: CDR1 WSHSY, CDR2 SAAADI. CDR3 in DNA: TGCGCCAGCAGTGAGGGGGGAGAAAGCTCCTACAATGAGCAGTTCTTC. Its translation is CASSEGGESSYNEQFF.

This clonotype was detected many times. The V and J genes are TRBV5-1 and TRBJ1-1; D is undetermined. The germline V and J ends were trimmed by 0 bases and 1 base, with 7 bases remaining between them. This CDR3 has 14 residues. CDR1 SGHRS and CDR2 YFSETQ come from the germline V gene. The chain's CDR3 is CASSLAAQNTEAFF. CDR3 coding DNA: TGCGCCAGCAGCTTGGCTGCTCAGAACACTGAAGCTTTCTTT.

This clonotype occurred many times. The DNA for the CDR3 is TGTGCCAGCAGGCCCCCGACAGGGGGTACCATATATTTT. Its translation: CASRPPTGGTIYF. This chain links TRBV6-5 with TRBJ1-3; 9 bases align to TRBD1. The CDR3 extends over 13 amino acids. Germline V gene sequence: CDR1 MNHEY, CDR2 SVGAGI. The V segment lost 6 bases and the J segment 10 bases; nucleotides outside the gene matches: 7.

This clonotype was seen only a few times. The chain uses TRBV6-2 or TRBV6-3 and TRBJ2-2, with D tentatively TRBD1 (6 bases). Germline V gene data show CDR1 as MNHEY and CDR2 as SVGEGT. This CDR3 comprises 14 residues. The germline V and J ends were trimmed by 2 bases and 3 bases, with 7 bases remaining between them. This CDR3 is CASSYRTDTGELFF. DNA of the CDR3: TGTGCCAGCAGTTACAGGACAGACACCGGGGAGCTGTTTTTT.

The rearrangement joins TRBV5-1 to TRBJ2-4, with 7 bases aligning to TRBD2. Germline V lookup: CDR1 SGHRS, CDR2 YFSETQ. CDR3 size: 15 residues. The V and J ends lost 0 bases and 3 bases, in that order; junction bases with no gene match: 3. CDR3 bases: TGCGCCAGCAGCTTGGTTGGGGGGGGCAAAAACATTCAGTACTTC. This gives the protein CASSLVGGGKNIQYF. The full variable domain, completed using reference TRBV5-1 and TRBJ2-4, is KAGVTQTPRYLIKTRGQQVTLSCSPISGHRSVSWYQQTPGQGLQFLFEYFSETQRNKGNFPGRFSGRQFSNSRSEMNVSTLELGDSALYLCASSLVGGGKNIQYFGAGTRLSVL.

This rearrangement joins TRBV10-1 to TRBJ2-2; possible D gene TRBD1, 5 bases. Germline assignment: CDR1 WNHNN and CDR2 SYGVQD (reference sequence). The CDR3 extends over 15 amino acids. V was trimmed by 3 bases and J by 5 bases, leaving 13 bases between them. CDR3 loop: CASSDGRVGTGELFF. In DNA form, the CDR3 reads TGCGCCAGCAGTGACGGCAGGGTAGGGACCGGGGAGCTGTTTTTT.

CDR3 region: CASSLVQYNEQFF. The DNA of the CDR3 is TGTGCCAGCAGCTTAGTACAGTACAATGAGCAGTTCTTC. The rearrangement links TRBV7-9 to TRBJ2-1; D remains ambiguous. Germline-derived CDR1 and CDR2 are SEHNR and FQNEAQ (reference sequence). Trimming left V 1 base short and J 4 bases short, with 5 bases between. CDR3 length: 13 amino acids. Combining the CDR3 with reference TRBV7-9 and TRBJ2-1 gives the whole variable domain DTGVSQNPRHKITKRGQNVTFRCDPISEHNRLYWYRQTLGQGPEFLTYFQNEAQLEKSRLLSDRFSAERPKGSFSTLEIQRTEQGDSAMYLCASSLVQYNEQFFGPGTRLTVL.

The rearrangement links TRBV5-1 to TRBJ2-3; D is possibly TRBD1 or TRBD2 (5 bases each). Germline V gene sequence: CDR1 SGHRS, CDR2 YFSETQ. The CDR3 extends over 15 amino acids. Trimming removed 0 bases at V and 0 bases at J, with 8 bases between. The DNA of the CDR3 is TGCGCCAGCAGCTTGGCCTGGGGGAGCACAGATACGCAGTATTTT. This encodes CASSLAWGSTDTQYF.

CDR3 sequence: CASRPDRPGGSGYTF. DNA for the CDR3: TGTGCCAGCAGGCCCGACCGCCCAGGGGGCTCTGGCTACACCTTC. This chain connects TRBV12-3 or TRBV12-4 to TRBJ1-2, with TRBD1 matching over 8 bases. Trimming cost V 6 bases and J 7 bases; bases outside gene matches: 13. The CDR3 loop spans 15 amino acids.

This clonotype was seen only a few times. The chain links TRBV7-8 to TRBJ2-7; no firm D call. The length of the CDR3 is 13 residues. Germline CDR1 and CDR2: SGHVS and FQNEAQ. V lost 3 bases, J lost 2 bases, and 8 bases lay in between. The CDR3 sequence: CASSLTRTYEQYV. CDR3 DNA: TGTGCCAGCAGCTTGACTCGGACCTACGAGCAGTACGTC.

This clonotype came up many times. The rearrangement uses TRBV6-1 and TRBJ2-6; D is possibly TRBD2 (6 bases). V was cut by 4 bases and J by 2 bases, with 18 bases left in between. This CDR3 is 18 amino acids long. CDR1 is MNHNS and CDR2 is SASEGT in the germline V gene. CDR3 nucleotides: TGTGCCAGCAGTGGATCGGGGGTAAATGGCCCTGGGGCCAACGTCCTGACTTTC. This gives the protein CASSGSGVNGPGANVLTF.

The chain recombines TRBV11-2 with TRBJ2-3; maybe TRBD2 (6 bases). Germline loops: CDR1 SGHAT, CDR2 FQNNGV. Trimming removed 3 bases from V and 5 bases from J, with 18 bases in between. The CDR3 extends over 16 amino acids. CDR3 sequence: CASSLPVVRGGDTQYF. CDR3 nucleotides: TGTGCCAGCAGCTTGCCGGTCGTGCGGGGAGGAGATACGCAGTATTTT.

V gene TRBV5-1 combines with J gene TRBJ2-3, with 13 bases aligning to TRBD2. J gave up 1 base and V 2 bases, and 10 bases lay outside the gene matches. The CDR3 sequence is 19 residues long. CDR1 is SGHRS, CDR2 YFSETQ, per germline. The chain's CDR3 is CASSFGLAGAIKRTDTQYF. The CDR3 DNA sequence: TGCGCCAGCAGCTTTGGACTAGCGGGGGCCATTAAGCGCACAGATACGCAGTATTTT.

The table lists this clonotype with a few counts. The genes are TRBV6-5 and TRBJ2-7, with D possibly being TRBD2 (5 bases). Trimming pared 2 bases from V and 4 bases from J, leaving 18 bases between. CDR1 and CDR2 from the germline V gene are MNHEY and SVGAGI. The CDR3 contains 16 residues. The CDR3 nucleotides read TGTGCCAGCAGTTACCCAACGGACGAAGGAGGATACGAGCAGTACTTC. This sequence encodes CASSYPTDEGGYEQYF.